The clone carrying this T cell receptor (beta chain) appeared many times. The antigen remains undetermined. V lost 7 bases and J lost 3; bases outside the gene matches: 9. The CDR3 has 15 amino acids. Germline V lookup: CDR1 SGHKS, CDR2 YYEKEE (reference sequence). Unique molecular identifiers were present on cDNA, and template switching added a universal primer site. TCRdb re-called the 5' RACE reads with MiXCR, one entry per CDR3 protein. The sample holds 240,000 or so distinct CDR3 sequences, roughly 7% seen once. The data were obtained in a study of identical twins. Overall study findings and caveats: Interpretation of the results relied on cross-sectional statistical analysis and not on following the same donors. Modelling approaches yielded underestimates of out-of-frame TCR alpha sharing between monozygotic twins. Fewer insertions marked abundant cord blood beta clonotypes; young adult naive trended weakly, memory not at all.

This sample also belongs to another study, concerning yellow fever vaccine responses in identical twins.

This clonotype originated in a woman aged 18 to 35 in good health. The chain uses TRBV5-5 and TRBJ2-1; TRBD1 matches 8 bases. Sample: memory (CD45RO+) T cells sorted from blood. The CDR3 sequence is CASWWGQVSYNEQFF. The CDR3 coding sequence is TGTGCCAGCTGGTGGGGACAGGTGAGCTACAATGAGCAGTTCTTC.